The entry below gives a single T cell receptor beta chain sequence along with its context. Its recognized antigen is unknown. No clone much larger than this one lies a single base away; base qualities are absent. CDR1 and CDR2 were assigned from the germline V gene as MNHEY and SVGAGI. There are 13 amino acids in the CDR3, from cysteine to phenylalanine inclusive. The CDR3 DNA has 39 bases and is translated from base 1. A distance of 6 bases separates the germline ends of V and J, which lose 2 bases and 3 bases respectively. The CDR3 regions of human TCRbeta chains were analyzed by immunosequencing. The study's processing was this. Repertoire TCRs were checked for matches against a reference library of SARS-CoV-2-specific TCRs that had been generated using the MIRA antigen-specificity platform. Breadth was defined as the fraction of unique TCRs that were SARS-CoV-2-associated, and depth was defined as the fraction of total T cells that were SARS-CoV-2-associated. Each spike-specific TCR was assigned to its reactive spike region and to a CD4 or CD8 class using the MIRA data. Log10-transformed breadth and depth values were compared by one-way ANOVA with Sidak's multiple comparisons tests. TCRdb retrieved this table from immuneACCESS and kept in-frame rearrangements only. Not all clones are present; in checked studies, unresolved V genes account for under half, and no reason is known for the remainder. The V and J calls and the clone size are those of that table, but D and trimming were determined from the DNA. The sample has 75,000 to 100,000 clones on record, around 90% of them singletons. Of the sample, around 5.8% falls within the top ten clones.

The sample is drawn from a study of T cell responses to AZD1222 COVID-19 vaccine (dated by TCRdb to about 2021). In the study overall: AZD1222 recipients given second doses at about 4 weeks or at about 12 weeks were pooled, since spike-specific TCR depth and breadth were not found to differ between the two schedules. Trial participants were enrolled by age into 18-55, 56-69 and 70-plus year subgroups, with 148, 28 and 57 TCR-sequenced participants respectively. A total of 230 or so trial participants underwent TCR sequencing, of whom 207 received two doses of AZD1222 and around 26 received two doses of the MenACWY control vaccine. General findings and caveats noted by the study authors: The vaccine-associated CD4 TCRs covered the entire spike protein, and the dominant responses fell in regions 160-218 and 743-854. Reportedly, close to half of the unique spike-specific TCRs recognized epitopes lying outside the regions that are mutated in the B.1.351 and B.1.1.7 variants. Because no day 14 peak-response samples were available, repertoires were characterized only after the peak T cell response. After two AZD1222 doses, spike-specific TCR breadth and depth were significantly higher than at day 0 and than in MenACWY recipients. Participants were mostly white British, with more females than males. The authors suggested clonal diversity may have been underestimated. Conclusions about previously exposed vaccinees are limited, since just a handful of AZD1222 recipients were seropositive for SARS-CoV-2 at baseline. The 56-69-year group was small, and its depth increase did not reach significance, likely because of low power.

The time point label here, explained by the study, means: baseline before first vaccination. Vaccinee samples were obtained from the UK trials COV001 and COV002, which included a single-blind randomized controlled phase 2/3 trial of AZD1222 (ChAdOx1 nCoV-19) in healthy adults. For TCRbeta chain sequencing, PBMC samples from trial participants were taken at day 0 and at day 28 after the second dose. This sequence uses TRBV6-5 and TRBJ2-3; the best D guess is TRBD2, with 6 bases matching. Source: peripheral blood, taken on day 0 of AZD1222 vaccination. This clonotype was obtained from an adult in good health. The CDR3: CASSYGGTDTQYF. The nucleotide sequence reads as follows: TGTGCCAGCAGTTACGGGGGGACAGATACGCAGTATTTT.